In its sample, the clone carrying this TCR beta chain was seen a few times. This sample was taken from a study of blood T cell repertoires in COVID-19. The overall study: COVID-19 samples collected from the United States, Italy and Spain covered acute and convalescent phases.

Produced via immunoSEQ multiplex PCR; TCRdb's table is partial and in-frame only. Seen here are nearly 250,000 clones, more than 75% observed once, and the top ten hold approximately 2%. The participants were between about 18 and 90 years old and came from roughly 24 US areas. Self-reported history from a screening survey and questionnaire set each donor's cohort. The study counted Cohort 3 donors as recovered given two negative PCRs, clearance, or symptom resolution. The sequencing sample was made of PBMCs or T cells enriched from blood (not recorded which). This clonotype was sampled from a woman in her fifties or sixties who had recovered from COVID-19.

This chain's CDR3 is CASSPTPGQETQYF. The CDR3 coding sequence is TGTGCCAGCAGCCCGACTCCGGGGCAAGAGACCCAGTACTTC. The chain has TRBV6-4 and TRBJ2-5; D might be TRBD2 (5 bases). Germline CDR1 is MRHNA and CDR2 is SNTAGT. The CDR3 consists of 14 residues. The V end was cut by 6 bases, the J end by 2 bases, with 13 bases between.